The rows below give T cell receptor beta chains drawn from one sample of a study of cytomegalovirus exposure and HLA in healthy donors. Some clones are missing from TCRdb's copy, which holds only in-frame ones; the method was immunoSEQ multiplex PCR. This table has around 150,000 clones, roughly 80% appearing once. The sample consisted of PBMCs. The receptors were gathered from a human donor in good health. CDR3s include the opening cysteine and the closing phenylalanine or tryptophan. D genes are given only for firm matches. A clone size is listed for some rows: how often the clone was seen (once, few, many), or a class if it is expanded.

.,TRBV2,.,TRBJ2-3,CASSGNSRSTDTQYF,TGTGCCAGCAGTGGTAATAGCCGGTCAACAGATACGCAGTATTTT
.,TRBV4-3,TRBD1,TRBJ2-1,CASSHRTGDEQFF,TGCGCCAGCAGCCACAGGACAGGGGATGAGCAGTTCTTC
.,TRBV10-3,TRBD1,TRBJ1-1,CATKQGGVTEAFF,TGTGCCACAAAACAGGGGGGGGTCACTGAAGCTTTCTTT
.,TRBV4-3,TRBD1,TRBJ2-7,CASSLLLGTGLTYEQYF,TGCGCCAGCAGCCTTCTGCTCGGGACAGGGCTTACCTACGAGCAGTACTTC
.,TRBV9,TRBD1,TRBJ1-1,CASSARTGGRDTEAFF,TGTGCCAGCAGCGCTAGAACAGGGGGCAGGGACACTGAAGCTTTCTTT
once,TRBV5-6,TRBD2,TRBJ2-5,CASSYGELGLAGEQYF,TGTGCCAGCAGCTACGGAGAATTGGGACTAGCGGGTGAGCAGTACTTC
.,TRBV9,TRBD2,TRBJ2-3,CASSAWGGGSTDTQYF,TGTGCCAGCAGCGCTTGGGGCGGGGGTAGCACAGATACGCAGTATTTT
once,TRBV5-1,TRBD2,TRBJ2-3,CASSLGTRGADTQYF,TGCGCCAGCAGCTTGGGAACGCGGGGGGCAGATACGCAGTATTTT
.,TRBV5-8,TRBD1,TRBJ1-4,CASSLAPELTGSFQKLFF,TGTGCCAGCAGCTTGGCGCCCGAGTTGACAGGGTCCTTTCAAAAACTGTTTTTT
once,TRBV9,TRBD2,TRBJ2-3,CASSFAGVADTQYF,TGTGCCAGCAGCTTCGCGGGGGTCGCAGATACGCAGTATTTT